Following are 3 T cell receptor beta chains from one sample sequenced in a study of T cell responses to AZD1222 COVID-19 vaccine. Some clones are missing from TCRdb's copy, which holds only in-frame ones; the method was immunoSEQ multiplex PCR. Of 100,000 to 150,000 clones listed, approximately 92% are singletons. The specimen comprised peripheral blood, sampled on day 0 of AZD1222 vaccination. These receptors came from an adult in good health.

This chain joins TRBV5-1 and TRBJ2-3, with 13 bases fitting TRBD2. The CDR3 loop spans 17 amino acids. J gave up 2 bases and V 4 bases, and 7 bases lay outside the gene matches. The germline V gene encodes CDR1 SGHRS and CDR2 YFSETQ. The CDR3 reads CASSPGTSGIATDTQYF. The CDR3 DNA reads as TGCGCCAGCAGCCCCGGGACTAGCGGGATAGCCACAGATACGCAGTATTTT.

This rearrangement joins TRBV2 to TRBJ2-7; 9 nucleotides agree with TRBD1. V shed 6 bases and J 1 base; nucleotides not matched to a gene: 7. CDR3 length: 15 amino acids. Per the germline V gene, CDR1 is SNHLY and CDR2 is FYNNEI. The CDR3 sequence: CASRLTGGASYEQYF. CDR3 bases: TGTGCCAGCAGATTAACAGGGGGCGCTTCCTACGAGCAGTACTTC.

CDR3 protein: CASSLVGGETQYF. The CDR3, as DNA: TGCGCCAGCAGCTTGGTGGGCGGAGAGACCCAGTACTTC. The genes are TRBV5-1 and TRBJ2-5; the D is unclear. Trimming pared 0 bases from V and 4 bases from J, leaving 7 bases between. Germline V gene data show CDR1 as SGHRS and CDR2 as YFSETQ. This CDR3 is 13 amino acids long.